What follows are 31 T cell receptor beta chains derived from one specimen sequenced in a study of T cell repertoires in cytomegalovirus infection. Using its own MiXCR run on the reads, TCRdb lists one record per CDR3 protein. The sample carries roughly 80,000 distinct CDR3 sequences, approximately 24% recorded once. No antigens are known for them. The source material was CD8+ T cells from cultured PBMCs, sampled from culture after CMV antigen stimulation. The receptors were sampled from a human donor in good health (CMV status not recorded). Some clones in this sample may be carry-over from other donors' samples.

In its sample, this clonotype was seen a few times. The rearrangement joins TRBV5-1 to TRBJ2-1; D uncertain. V lost 0 bases, J lost 0 bases, and 16 bases lay in between. CDR3 length equals 18 residues. The germline CDR1 and CDR2 sequences are SGHRS and YFSETQ. CDR3 region: CASSLAVGFSRSYNEQFF. The CDR3 DNA reads TGCGCCAGCAGCTTGGCCGTAGGTTTCTCTCGCTCCTACAATGAGCAGTTCTTC.

This clonotype has a count of ten or more. The chain couples TRBV7-9 to TRBJ1-1; 9 positions agree with TRBD1. Germline V gene lookup returns CDR1 SEHNR and CDR2 FQNEAQ (reference sequence). V was clipped by 7 bases and J by 8 bases; unmatched bases: 5. The CDR3 extends over 12 amino acids. The DNA of the CDR3 is TGTGCCAGCACCGGACAGGGGAAAGAAGCTTTCTTT. It specifies CASTGQGKEAFF.

The chain combines TRBV6-2 or TRBV6-3 with TRBJ2-3; D is unclear. The CDR3 covers 12 residues. V lost 1 base and J 5 bases, leaving 4 bases between the germline ends. The germline CDR1 and CDR2 sequences are MNHEY and SVGEGT. The chain's CDR3 is CASSYFGDTQYF. CDR3 nucleotide sequence: TGTGCCAGCAGTTACTTCGGAGATACGCAGTATTTT.

Notes on this clonotype: An end of the junction does not agree with germline; a read error may underlie this. This chain joins TRBV11-2 and TRBJ2-1; D is undetermined. The CDR3 spans 11 residues. CDR1 and CDR2 from the germline V gene are SGHAT and FQNNGV. CDR3 sequence (DNA): TGTGCCAGCAGCCTTATGGTCAAGCAGCTCTTC. Encoded protein: CASSLMVKQLF.

With respect to this clonotype: One end of the junction fails to match germline, which may point to a read error. The chain uses TRBV2 and TRBJ1-1, with 7 bases aligning to TRBD1. The CDR3 spans 16 residues. Germline V gives CDR1 SNHLY, CDR2 FYNNEI. This CDR3 is CASTKTGTRTNAEAFF. In nucleotides, the CDR3 is TGTGCCAGCACGAAGACAGGGACGAGGACGAACGCTGAAGCTTTCTTT.

Of note for this clonotype: The junction departs from the called germline gene at one end, perhaps through a read error. The gene calls are TRBV7-2 and TRBJ2-5; D remains ambiguous. The length of the CDR3 is 13 residues. CDR1 and CDR2 (germline): SGHTA, FQGNSA. CDR3 sequence reads: CASSGVNQEAQYF. CDR3 bases: TGTGCCAGCAGTGGAGTCAACCAAGAGGCCCAGTACTTC.

In its sample, this clonotype was seen a few times. This chain links TRBV5-6 with TRBJ2-3, with D hard to call. The germline V and J ends were trimmed by 0 bases and 4 bases, with 12 bases remaining between them. Germline loops: CDR1 SGHDT, CDR2 YYEEEE. This CDR3 has 15 amino acids. CDR3 sequence (DNA): TGTGCCAGCAGCTTGGAGGGATCGATCCCAGATACGCAGTATTTT. Encoded protein: CASSLEGSIPDTQYF.

This clonotype was seen ten or more times. The chain couples TRBV7-9 to TRBJ1-5; perhaps TRBD1 as D (5 bases). The CDR3 has 13 amino acids. V gave up 1 base and J gave up 7 bases, with 8 bases separating them. The germline CDR1 and CDR2 sequences are SEHNR and FQNEAQ (reference sequence). CDR3 loop: CASSLGQRQPQHF. The DNA of the CDR3 is TGTGCCAGCAGCTTAGGACAGAGGCAGCCCCAGCATTTT.

This clonotype was observed at least ten times. The rearrangement joins TRBV11-2 to TRBJ2-1; 7 bases are a match to TRBD2. CDR1 SGHAT and CDR2 FQNNGV come from the germline V gene. Trimming cost V 0 bases and J 2 bases; bases outside gene matches: 13. This CDR3 comprises 19 residues. The CDR3 is CASSLDGGRFFWPYNEQFF. Written as DNA, the CDR3 is TGTGCCAGCAGCTTAGATGGCGGGAGATTTTTCTGGCCCTACAATGAGCAGTTCTTC. Full variable domain (remainder filled in from reference TRBV11-2 and TRBJ2-1): EAGVAQSPRYKIIEKRQSVAFWCNPISGHATLYWYQQILGQGPKLLIQFQNNGVVDDSQLPKDRFSAERLKGVDSTLKIQPAKLEDSAVYLCASSLDGGRFFWPYNEQFFGPGTRLTVL.

This clonotype was detected only a few times. This chain joins TRBV6-2 or TRBV6-3 and TRBJ2-7, with 7 bases identical to TRBD1. With V trimmed by 6 bases and J by 3 bases, 8 bases remained unmatched. The length of the CDR3 is 14 residues. The germline gives CDR1 MNHEY, CDR2 SVGEGT. CDR3: CASSSDRVNYEQYF. The CDR3 bases are TGTGCCAGCAGCAGTGACAGGGTTAACTACGAGCAGTACTTC.

This clonotype was counted ten times or more. J is TRBJ1-2 and V is TRBV4-1, with no clear D. With 0 bases removed from V and 4 bases from J, the gap between germline ends came to 9 bases. CDR3 size: 14 residues. CDR1 and CDR2 from the germline V gene are MGHRA and YSYEKL. The CDR3 spells CASSQDLGLYGYTF. CDR3 bases: TGCGCCAGCAGCCAAGATTTGGGCCTCTATGGCTACACCTTC.

This clonotype showed up just a few times. This chain uses TRBV27 with TRBJ2-7; 14 nucleotides match TRBD2. The germline V gene encodes CDR1 MNHEY and CDR2 SMNVEV (reference sequence). V trimming: 4 bases; J trimming: 7 bases; junction bases outside the gene matches: 6. This CDR3 has 15 residues. The CDR3 is CASSSTSGGAREQYF. In nucleotides, the CDR3 is TGTGCCAGCAGTTCGACTAGCGGGGGGGCCAGGGAGCAGTACTTC.

This clonotype was recorded many times. The chain joins TRBV7-2 to TRBJ2-3; D not certain. Per the germline V gene, CDR1 is SGHTA and CDR2 is FQGNSA. Trimming pared 0 bases from V and 1 base from J, leaving 5 bases between. The CDR3 has 14 residues. CDR3 amino acids: CASSLARGTDTQYF. DNA for the CDR3: TGTGCCAGCAGCTTAGCTCGGGGCACAGATACGCAGTATTTT.

This clonotype showed up just a few times. The CDR3 DNA reads TGTGCCAGCAGCTTAGAATCGGGGGGGGGCTCAGACGAGCAGTACTTC. Encoded protein: CASSLESGGGSDEQYF. The chain has TRBV7-6 and TRBJ2-7; 8 nucleotides line up with TRBD2. V lost 1 base to trimming and J lost 5 bases; unmatched junction nucleotides: 10. CDR3 length: 16 residues. CDR1 SGHVS and CDR2 FNYEAQ come from the germline V gene.

The chain joins TRBV6-2 or TRBV6-3 to TRBJ2-1; 7 bases line up with TRBD1. Trimming removed 4 bases from V and 8 bases from J; junction bases left unmatched: 14. The CDR3 consists of 16 residues. Germline lookup yields CDR1 MNHEY and CDR2 SVGEGT. DNA of the CDR3: TGTGCCAGCAGTTCTCCCCGGACAGGATTTGGCGATGAGCAGTTCTTC. This codes for CASSSPRTGFGDEQFF.

This clonotype was seen more than once but under ten times. The chain carries TRBV5-6 and TRBJ2-7, with 7 bases lining up with TRBD2. Germline V lookup: CDR1 SGHDT, CDR2 YYEEEE. This CDR3 comprises 16 residues. After removal of 4 bases from V and 5 bases from J, the junction contained 15 bases not matched to a gene. CDR3 DNA: TGTGCCAGCAGCACCCCGCGAGGGTCGGGAGGCGACGAGCAGTACTTC. Residues: CASSTPRGSGGDEQYF.

V and J are TRBV7-3 and TRBJ1-1; D is unresolved. Germline CDR1 reads SGHTA; CDR2 reads FQGTGA. The CDR3 is 12 residues long. V gave up 4 bases and J gave up 11 bases, with 14 bases separating them. CDR3 sequence (DNA): TGTGCCAGCAGCTCTTTCGGCGGCGGGGCTTTCTTT. This gives the protein CASSSFGGGAFF.

Many counts were recorded for this clonotype. CDR3: CASSLPGTSYEQYF. Written as DNA, the CDR3 is TGTGCCAGCAGCCTACCCGGGACTAGCTACGAGCAGTACTTC. This sequence joins TRBV7-9 and TRBJ2-7, with 8 bases aligning to TRBD2. Trimming took 5 bases from V and 3 from J; bases not matched to a gene: 6. The CDR3 runs 14 residues. The germline gives CDR1 SEHNR, CDR2 FQNEAQ (reference sequence).

The chain recombines TRBV12-3 or TRBV12-4 with TRBJ2-5, with D unresolved. The length of the CDR3 is 13 residues. Trimming took off 3 bases at V and 3 bases at J, with 8 bases between the two ends. CDR3 amino acids: CASSFDREETQYF. The CDR3 bases are TGTGCCAGCAGTTTTGATAGGGAAGAGACCCAGTACTTC.

This clonotype occurred a few times. The rearrangement uses TRBV20-1 and TRBJ2-1, with D possibly being TRBD2 (5 bases). Germline CDR1 and CDR2: DFQATT and SNEGSKA (reference sequence). The CDR3 sequence is 12 residues long. V dropped 4 bases and J dropped 8 bases, with 12 bases sitting between them. In DNA form, the CDR3 reads TGCAGTGCTAATGAGCTAGCCGATGAGCAGTTCTTC. It specifies CSANELADEQFF.

This chain connects TRBV5-4 to TRBJ1-2, with TRBD1 identical over 9 bases. With 3 bases clipped from V and 2 bases from J, the junction kept 8 bases outside the gene matches. CDR3 size: 16 residues. Per germline, CDR1 SGHNT and CDR2 YYREEE (reference sequence). This CDR3 is CASSSHQGQGNYGYTF. CDR3 DNA sequence: TGTGCCAGCAGCTCTCACCAAGGACAGGGGAACTATGGCTACACCTTC.

CDR3 sequence (DNA): TGCGCCAGCAGCTTTTTAGGACCCCATAGCAATCAGCCCCAGCATTTT. Its translation is CASSFLGPHSNQPQHF. The chain is built from TRBV5-1 and TRBJ1-5, with no clear D. V was trimmed by 2 bases and J by 0 bases, leaving 12 bases between them. This CDR3 contains 16 residues. The germline gives CDR1 SGHRS, CDR2 YFSETQ.

This rearrangement joins TRBV7-2 to TRBJ1-2, with D uncertain. The CDR3 has 15 amino acids. The ends were cut back, 6 bases at V and 4 bases at J, with 18 bases in the middle. Germline V gives CDR1 SGHTA, CDR2 FQGNSA. CDR3 amino acids: CASSLVGQRSYGYTF. The CDR3 DNA reads TGTGCCAGCAGTCTAGTAGGGCAACGGTCCTATGGCTACACCTTC.

The chain employs TRBV11-2 and TRBJ2-6, with TRBD1 identical over 12 bases. CDR3 length equals 15 residues. V shed 9 bases and J 4 bases; nucleotides not matched to a gene: 4. Germline V lookup: CDR1 SGHAT, CDR2 FQNNGV. The CDR3 coding sequence is TGTGCCAGGGGACAGGGGGCGAGGGGGGCCAACGTCCTGACTTTC. Amino acids: CARGQGARGANVLTF. Full variable domain (remainder filled in from reference TRBV11-2 and TRBJ2-6): EAGVAQSPRYKIIEKRQSVAFWCNPISGHATLYWYQQILGQGPKLLIQFQNNGVVDDSQLPKDRFSAERLKGVDSTLKIQPAKLEDSAVYLCARGQGARGANVLTFGAGSRLTVL.

In its sample, this clonotype was seen many times. CDR3 coding DNA: TGTGCCAGCAGCTTAGCGGGGGGAGAGCCAGAGCAGTACTTC. This sequence encodes CASSLAGGEPEQYF. The chain links TRBV7-9 to TRBJ2-7; possibly TRBD2 for D (6 bases). Trimming took off 0 bases at V and 7 bases at J, with 13 bases between the two ends. This CDR3 is built from 14 residues. Germline values: CDR1 SEHNR, CDR2 FQNEAQ (reference sequence).

The genes are TRBV20-1 and TRBJ2-3; D uncertain. The CDR3 sequence is 17 residues long. V lost 3 bases to trimming and J lost 0 bases, with 19 bases between them. Germline V gene lookup returns CDR1 DFQATT and CDR2 SNEGSKA (reference sequence). In DNA, the CDR3 is TGCAGTGCTAGGGCCCCGCTGGGTGCGGCTAGCACAGATACGCAGTATTTT. Encoded protein: CSARAPLGAASTDTQYF.

The genes are TRBV9 and TRBJ2-2, with D tentatively TRBD2 (7 bases). V lost 2 bases and J lost 8, with 16 bases in between. Germline V gives CDR1 SGDLS, CDR2 YYNGEE. This CDR3 region has 15 residues. This CDR3 is CASSVGAGASGELFF. The CDR3 nucleotides are TGTGCCAGCAGCGTGGGGGCGGGGGCTTCTGGGGAGCTGTTTTTT. Supplemented by reference TRBV9 and TRBJ2-2, the full variable domain reads DSGVTQTPKHLITATGQRVTLRCSPRSGDLSVYWYQQSLDQGLQFLIQYYNGEERAKGNILERFSAQQFPDLHSELNLSSLELGDSALYFCASSVGAGASGELFFGEGSRLTVL.

This clonotype has a single count. J is TRBJ2-7 and V is TRBV20-1; tentative D call: TRBD2 (6 bases). The length of the CDR3 is 13 residues. V was pared by 3 bases and J by 0 bases, with 9 bases between. CDR1 and CDR2 from the germline V gene are DFQATT and SNEGSKA (reference sequence). The CDR3 here is CSARGLDSYEQYF. The CDR3 DNA sequence: TGCAGTGCTAGGGGACTTGACTCCTACGAGCAGTACTTC.

Notes on this clonotype: A read error is possible here, since a much larger clone lies one base away. The V and J genes are TRBV6-2 or TRBV6-3 and TRBJ1-6, with TRBD1 matching 8 bases. CDR3 length: 18 residues. Germline loops: CDR1 MNHEY, CDR2 SVGEGT. CDR3 DNA sequence: TGTGCCAGCAGTTATAACCGGGACAGGAGCTCCTATAATTCATCCCTCCACTTT. Translation: CASSYNRDRSSYNSSLHF.

The CDR3 DNA follows: TGTGCCAGCAGCAATACTACCGGACAGGGGTATGGCTACACCTTC. Translating gives CASSNTTGQGYGYTF. The chain employs TRBV7-9 and TRBJ1-2; TRBD1 matches 9 bases. The trim removed 5 bases at V and 5 bases at J, leaving 9 bases unmatched. CDR1 is SEHNR, CDR2 FQNEAQ, per germline (reference sequence). The CDR3 is 15 residues long.

This clonotype was counted at least ten times. The rearrangement links TRBV12-3 or TRBV12-4 to TRBJ2-3, with D perhaps given as TRBD1 or TRBD2 (5 bases each). Trimming took off 3 bases at V and 6 bases at J, with 13 bases between the two ends. There are 14 residues in the CDR3. CDR3 sequence reads: CASSLGPTADTQYF. CDR3 coding DNA: TGTGCCAGCAGTTTGGGACCCACGGCGGATACGCAGTATTTT.